Below, 11 T cell receptor beta chains from the same sample are listed, as sequenced in a study of beta chain features in type 1 diabetes. General study findings and limits: Among all four CD4+ subsets, Type 1 diabetes patients had TCRB CDR3s that were moderately but significantly shorter.

These receptors have no known antigen. The investigators reverse transcribed all of the isolated RNA, so they sequenced expressed TCRB transcripts. Using immunoSEQ multiplex PCR, the repertoire was profiled, and TCRdb retains in-frame clones only, with some absent. This table has about 170,000 clones, roughly 8% appearing once. Sequencing was carried out using central memory CD4+ T cells from blood. All receptors come from a man aged 18 to 30 with type 1 diabetes.

The sample holds a few counts of this clone. The J gene is TRBJ1-2, the V gene TRBV7-8; D not certain. Trimming removed 1 base at V and 5 bases at J, with 11 bases between. This CDR3 contains 14 residues. CDR1 is SGHVS, CDR2 FQNEAQ, per germline. Here the CDR3 reads CASSLEPEVYGYTF. CDR3 sequence (DNA): TGTGCCAGCAGCTTAGAGCCCGAAGTATATGGCTACACCTTC.

This clone was picked up many times. V gene TRBV28 combines with J gene TRBJ2-1; 13 bases match TRBD2. CDR3 length: 14 residues. Germline CDR1 reads MDHEN; CDR2 reads SYDVKM. V was pared by 6 bases and J by 7 bases, with 3 bases of the junction left unmatched. The CDR3 DNA sequence: TGTGCCAGCAGGGGGACTAGCGGGACGAATGAGCAGTTCTTC. The encoded protein is CASRGTSGTNEQFF.

V and J are TRBV5-1 and TRBJ2-5; 12 bases align to TRBD2. Losses at the gene ends were 4 bases for V and 1 base for J; bases not matched to a gene: 11. This CDR3 comprises 18 residues. CDR1 and CDR2 from the germline V gene are SGHRS and YFSETQ. The CDR3 is CASSRWTSGDLSQETQYF. The CDR3 region has the DNA TGCGCCAGCAGCCGATGGACTAGCGGGGACTTATCCCAAGAGACCCAGTACTTC.

Only a few counts were recorded for this clone. The missing conserved phenylalanine or tryptophan at the end of this CDR3 makes a read error likely. The DNA is left out, because the CDR3 cannot be placed on it with certainty; the CDR3 is given as TCRdb lists it. The J gene is TRBJ2-7, the V gene TRBV21-1; the D call TRBD2 from the table was never checked on the DNA. TRBV21-1 is given as a pseudogene. The CDR3 is 12 residues long, counting both termini. The CDR3 protein is CASAPRVGLLRP.

The chain combines TRBV11-2 with TRBJ2-3; 7 bases align to TRBD2. V shed 1 base, J shed 4 bases, and the junction held 8 bases outside the gene matches. The length of the CDR3 is 16 residues. Germline V gene data show CDR1 as SGHAT and CDR2 as FQNNGV. In DNA form, the CDR3 reads TGTGCCAGCAGCTTAGTAAGCGGGGAGGTGGCAGATACGCAGTATTTT. Its translation is CASSLVSGEVADTQYF. The whole variable domain, filled in from reference TRBV11-2 and TRBJ2-3, reads EAGVAQSPRYKIIEKRQSVAFWCNPISGHATLYWYQQILGQGPKLLIQFQNNGVVDDSQLPKDRFSAERLKGVDSTLKIQPAKLEDSAVYLCASSLVSGEVADTQYFGPGTRLTVL.

This clone was seen a handful of times. The chain couples TRBV29-1 to TRBJ2-1; 9 nucleotides align to TRBD2. Germline V lookup: CDR1 SQVTM, CDR2 ANQGSEA. There are 15 residues in the CDR3. V shed 6 bases and J 9 bases; nucleotides not matched to a gene: 15. CDR3 loop: CSVTGDGGREGEQFF. DNA for the CDR3: TGCAGCGTCACGGGGGACGGGGGGCGGGAGGGTGAGCAGTTCTTC.

This clone was counted only a few times. The V call is TRBV28, the J call TRBJ2-7; TRBD1 matches at 8 bases. This CDR3 region has 13 residues. With V trimmed by 11 bases and J by 2 bases, 8 bases remained unmatched. The germline gives CDR1 MDHEN, CDR2 SYDVKM. The CDR3 spells CAAESDRAYEQYF. For the CDR3, the DNA is TGTGCCGCCGAATCGGACAGGGCCTACGAGCAGTACTTC.

The gene calls are TRBV28 and TRBJ1-2; 9 nucleotides align to TRBD1. Per the germline V gene, CDR1 is MDHEN and CDR2 is SYDVKM. CDR3 length equals 13 residues. Trimming at V came to 5 bases and at J to 6 bases, leaving 4 bases not matched to a gene. CDR3 amino acids: CASSRTGGNGYTF. The CDR3 DNA follows: TGTGCCAGCAGTCGAACAGGGGGCAATGGCTACACCTTC.

This clone was observed many times. The rearrangement links TRBV11-2 to TRBJ2-7, with D maybe TRBD1 (6 bases). The V and J ends lost 3 bases and 5 bases respectively, with 14 bases between them. Per the germline V gene, CDR1 is SGHAT and CDR2 is FQNNGV. The length of the CDR3 is 14 residues. CDR3 residues: CASSLVQGVHEQYF. CDR3 DNA sequence: TGTGCCAGCAGCTTGGTACAGGGAGTCCACGAGCAGTACTTC.

This clone occurred a few times. Other DNA sequences within the sample encode an identical CDR3. The chain joins TRBV7-8 to TRBJ2-1, with TRBD1 matching 9 bases. After removal of 3 bases from V and 5 bases from J, the junction contained 2 bases not matched to a gene. This CDR3 is 14 amino acids long. CDR1 and CDR2 (germline): SGHVS, FQNEAQ. CDR3 loop: CASSFRDRDNEQFF. The CDR3 region has the DNA TGTGCCAGCAGCTTCCGGGACAGGGACAATGAGCAGTTCTTC.

The rearrangement uses TRBV30 and TRBJ2-5; 11 bases are shared with TRBD2. With 4 bases clipped from V and 2 bases from J, the junction kept 6 bases outside the gene matches. The CDR3 length is 15 residues. The germline V gene has CDR1 GTSNPN and CDR2 SVGIG (reference sequence). For the CDR3, the DNA is TGTGCCTGGACTGGGACTAGCGGAACACAAGAGACCCAGTACTTC. Its protein is CAWTGTSGTQETQYF.